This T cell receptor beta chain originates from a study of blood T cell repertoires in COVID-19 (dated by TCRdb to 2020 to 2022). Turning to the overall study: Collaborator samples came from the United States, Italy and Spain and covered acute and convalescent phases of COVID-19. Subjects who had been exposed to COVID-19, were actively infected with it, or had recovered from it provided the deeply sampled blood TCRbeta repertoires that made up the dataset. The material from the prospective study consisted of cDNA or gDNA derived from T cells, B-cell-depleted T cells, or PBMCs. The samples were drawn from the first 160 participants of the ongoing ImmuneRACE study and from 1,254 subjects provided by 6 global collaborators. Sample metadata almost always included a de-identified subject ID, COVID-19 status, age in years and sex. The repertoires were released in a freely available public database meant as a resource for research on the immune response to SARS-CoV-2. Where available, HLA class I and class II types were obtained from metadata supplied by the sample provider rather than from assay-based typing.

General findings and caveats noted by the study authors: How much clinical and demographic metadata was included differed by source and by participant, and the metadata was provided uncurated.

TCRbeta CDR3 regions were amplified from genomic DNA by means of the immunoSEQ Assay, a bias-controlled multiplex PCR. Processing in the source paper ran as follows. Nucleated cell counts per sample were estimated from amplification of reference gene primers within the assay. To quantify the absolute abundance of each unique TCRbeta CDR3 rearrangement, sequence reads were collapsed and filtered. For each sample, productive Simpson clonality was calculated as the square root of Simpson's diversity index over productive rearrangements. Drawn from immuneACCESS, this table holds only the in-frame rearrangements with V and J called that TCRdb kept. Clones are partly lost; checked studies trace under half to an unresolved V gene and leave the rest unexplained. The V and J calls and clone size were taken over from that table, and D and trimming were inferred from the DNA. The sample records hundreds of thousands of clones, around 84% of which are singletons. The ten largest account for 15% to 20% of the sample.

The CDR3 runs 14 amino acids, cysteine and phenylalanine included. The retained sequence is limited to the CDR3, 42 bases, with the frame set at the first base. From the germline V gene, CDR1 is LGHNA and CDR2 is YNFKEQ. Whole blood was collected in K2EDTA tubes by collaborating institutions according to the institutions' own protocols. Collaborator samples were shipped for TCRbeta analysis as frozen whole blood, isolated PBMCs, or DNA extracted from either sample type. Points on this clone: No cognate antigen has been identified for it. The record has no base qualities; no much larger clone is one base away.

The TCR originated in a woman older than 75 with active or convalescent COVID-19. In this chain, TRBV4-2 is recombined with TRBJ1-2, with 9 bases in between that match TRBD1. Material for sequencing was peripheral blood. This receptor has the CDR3 CASQERTGVYGYTF. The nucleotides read TGTGCGAGTCAGGAAAGGACAGGGGTCTATGGCTACACCTTC.